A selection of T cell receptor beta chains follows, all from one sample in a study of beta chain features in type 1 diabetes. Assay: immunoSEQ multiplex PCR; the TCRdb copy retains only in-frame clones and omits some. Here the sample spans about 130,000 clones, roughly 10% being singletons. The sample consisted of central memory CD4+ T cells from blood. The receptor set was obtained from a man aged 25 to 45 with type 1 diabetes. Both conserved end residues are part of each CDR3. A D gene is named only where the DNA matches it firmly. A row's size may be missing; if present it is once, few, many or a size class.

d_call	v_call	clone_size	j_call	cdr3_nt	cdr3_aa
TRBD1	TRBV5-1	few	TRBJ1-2	TGCGCCAGTGGACAGGGGAACGGCTACACCTTC	CASGQGNGYTF
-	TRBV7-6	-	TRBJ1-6	TGTGCCAGCAGCTTAGCGGCGGAGTCACCCCTCCACTTT	CASSLAAESPLHF
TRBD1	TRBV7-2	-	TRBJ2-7	TGTGCAGTTGGACAGGGGCGGGAGCAGTACTTC	CAVGQGREQYF
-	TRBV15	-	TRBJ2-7	TGTGCCACCAGCAGAGAGGGGGCAGGCTACGAGCAGTACTTC	CATSREGAGYEQYF
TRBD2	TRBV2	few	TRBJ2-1	TGTGCCAGCAATGCGGGGGGACCTGAGCAGTTCTTC	CASNAGGPEQFF
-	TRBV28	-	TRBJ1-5	TGTGCCAGCAGTTTATATCCCCCCGGGAATCAGCCCCAGCATTTT	CASSLYPPGNQPQHF
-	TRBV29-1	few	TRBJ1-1	TGCAGCGTTGAAAGGACACCCAACACTGAAGCTTTCTTT	CSVERTPNTEAFF
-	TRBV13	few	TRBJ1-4	TGTGCCAGCAGCTTACGTTTTAATGGGGGGATCGAAGAAAAACTGTTTTTT	CASSLRFNGGIEEKLFF
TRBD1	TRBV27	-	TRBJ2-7	TGTGCCAGCAGTTTATCCGCAGGGGGCTTATACGAGCAGTACTTC	CASSLSAGGLYEQYF
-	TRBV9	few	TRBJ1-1	TGTGCCAGCAGCGCGGTGGGGAGGGCCGGCACTGAAGCTTTCTTT	CASSAVGRAGTEAFF
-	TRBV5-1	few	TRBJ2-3	TGCGCCAGCAGCTTGGGGGGCGCCGTAGATACGCAGTATTTT	CASSLGGAVDTQYF
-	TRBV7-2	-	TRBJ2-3	TGTGCCAGCAGTTCAGGGGGGCAGTCATGGGATACGCAGTATTTT	CASSSGGQSWDTQYF
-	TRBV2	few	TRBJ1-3	TGTGCCAGCGTCCGGGACAATGGAAACACCATATATTTT	CASVRDNGNTIYF
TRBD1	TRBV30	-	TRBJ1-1	TGTGCCTGGAACGGGGGGACAGGGCACGCTTTCTTT	CAWNGGTGHAFF
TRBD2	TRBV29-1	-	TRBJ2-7	TGCAGCGTTGAGACCCGAGCGGGGTGGTACGAGCAGTACTTC	CSVETRAGWYEQYF
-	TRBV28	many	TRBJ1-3	TGTGCCAGCAGTTCGCCAGAAGGAAACACCATATATTTT	CASSSPEGNTIYF
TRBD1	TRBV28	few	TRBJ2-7	TGTGCCAGCAGCTCCGGACAGGGGGCGTTCGAGCAGTACTTC	CASSSGQGAFEQYF
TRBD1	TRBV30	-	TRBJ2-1	TGTGCCTGGTGTCGGGACAGTAATATGCTTGAGCAGTTCTTC	CAWCRDSNMLEQFF
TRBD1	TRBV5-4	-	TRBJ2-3	TGTGCCAGCAGCTCTTACTCGACAGGGTTCGCAGATACGCAGTATTTT	CASSSYSTGFADTQYF
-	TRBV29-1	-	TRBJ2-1	TGCAGCGTTGAACTGGGCCTCAGGTCCTACAATGAGCAGTTCTTC	CSVELGLRSYNEQFF
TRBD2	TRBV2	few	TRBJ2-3	TGTGCCAGCAGTCAAGGACTAGCGGGGTCAGATACGCAGTATTTT	CASSQGLAGSDTQYF
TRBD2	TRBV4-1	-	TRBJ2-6	TGCGCCAGCAGCCTGTCCGGGAGGGGGTCTGGGGCCAACGTCCTGACTTTC	CASSLSGRGSGANVLTF